This T cell receptor (beta chain) appears in the sequencing data of a study of T cell responses to AZD1222 COVID-19 vaccine. Overall study results and limits: Spike-specific TCR breadth rose after two AZD1222 doses, and depth rose as well. Nearly half of the spike-specific TCRs reportedly recognize variant regions that carry no mutations.

Concerning this clone: The antigen remains unidentified.

TCRdb's copy holds only in-frame clones and misses some; the assay was immunoSEQ multiplex PCR. Of roughly 170,000 clones detected, approximately 90% appear once; the ten largest clones hold 2.5% to 3%. Germline values: CDR1 SGHTA, CDR2 FQGNSA. The CDR3 runs to 15 residues. Trimming took off 8 bases at V and 2 bases at J, with 19 bases between the two ends. This clonotype was sampled from an adult in good health. The sequencing used peripheral blood, collected on day 0 of AZD1222 vaccination. The J gene is TRBJ2-7, the V gene TRBV7-2; TRBD2 might be the D (7 bases). The CDR3 nucleotides read TGTGCCAGCGCGGCCGATCGGGGGGCCCCCTACGAGCAGTACTTC. Its translation is CASAADRGAPYEQYF. The full variable domain, with the rest looked up from reference TRBV7-2 and TRBJ2-7, is GAGVSQSPSNKVTEKGKDVELRCDPISGHTALYWYRQSLGQGLEFLIYFQGNSAPDKSGLPSDRFSAERTGGSVSTLTIQRTQQEDSAVYLCASAADRGAPYEQYFGPGTRLTVT.